This TCR beta chain emerged from a study of shared clonotypes between healthy human individuals. Trimming removed 6 bases from V and 3 bases from J; junction bases left unmatched: 5. Per germline, CDR1 SNHLY and CDR2 FYNNEI. The length of the CDR3 is 14 residues. Each of the donors was a healthy adult who was HIV-negative and had not had a recent acute infection or vaccination. Points from the study as a whole: A small donor pool kept down the genetic and exposure-history diversity that was represented. Naive subsets typically showed greater estimated richness than memory subsets. Sharing across four donors was seen in around 5.1% of naive CD4 clonotypes.

Concerning this clone itself: Its matching antigen is unknown.

Data came from immunoSEQ multiplex PCR; TCRdb stores just in-frame clones and leaves some out. There are 2,500,000 or so clones in the sample; approximately 93% occur only once, and about 0.34% lies in the top ten. The sample comprised naive CD4+ T cells from PBMCs. Subset of the sample: CD45RA+ positively selected. This receptor was obtained from a man between 18 and 35 years old in good health. Some clones in this sample may be carry-over from other donors' samples. The chain employs TRBV2 and TRBJ1-5; 7 nucleotides agree with TRBD1. CDR3 bases: TGTGCCAGCAGGACGGGACAGATCAATCAGCCCCAGCATTTT. This sequence encodes CASRTGQINQPQHF.